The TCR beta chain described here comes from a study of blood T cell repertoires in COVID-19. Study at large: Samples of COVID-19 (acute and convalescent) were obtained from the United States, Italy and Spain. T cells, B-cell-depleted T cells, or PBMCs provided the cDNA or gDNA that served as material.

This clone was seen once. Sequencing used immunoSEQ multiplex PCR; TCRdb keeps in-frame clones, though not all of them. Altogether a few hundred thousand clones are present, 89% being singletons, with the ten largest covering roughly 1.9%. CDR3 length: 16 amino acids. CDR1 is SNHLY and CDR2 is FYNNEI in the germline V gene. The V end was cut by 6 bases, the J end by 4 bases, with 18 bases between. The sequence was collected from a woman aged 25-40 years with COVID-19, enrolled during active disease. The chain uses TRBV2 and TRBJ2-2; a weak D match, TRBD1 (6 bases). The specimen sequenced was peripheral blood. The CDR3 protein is CASSGTGLMGTGELFF. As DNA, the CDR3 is TGTGCCAGCAGCGGCACAGGGTTAATGGGCACCGGGGAGCTGTTTTTT.